The clone carrying this T cell receptor (beta chain) occurred many times. What it binds is unknown. This sample is part of a study of CD8 T cells in ankylosing spondylitis. Notes on the study in general: A number of the motif variants had already been described in reactive arthritis synovial fluid and blood. Peripheral blood samples showed relatively rare disease-linked clones, and these clones were CD8+. One TCR beta motif, made up of roughly eight highly homologous variants, appeared characteristic of ankylosing spondylitis blood.

Each CDR3 protein is one row after TCRdb ran MiXCR on the 5' RACE reads. The sample holds some 140,000 distinct CDR3 sequences; approximately 7.4% are singletons and the top ten take 9.5% to 15%. Sequencing was done on a sample of blood, either unsorted or a sorted T cell fraction (not recorded which). The sequence was collected from a female donor with ankylosing spondylitis or in good health (not recorded which).

The CDR3 loop is CAISEATDNEQFF. The CDR3 region has the DNA TGTGCCATCAGTGAGGCGACTGACAATGAGCAGTTCTTC. The V gene is TRBV10-3, the J gene TRBJ2-1; D not resolved. V was cut by 2 bases and J by 5 bases, with 7 bases left in between. Germline CDR1 ENHRY, CDR2 SYGVKD. The CDR3 covers 13 residues.